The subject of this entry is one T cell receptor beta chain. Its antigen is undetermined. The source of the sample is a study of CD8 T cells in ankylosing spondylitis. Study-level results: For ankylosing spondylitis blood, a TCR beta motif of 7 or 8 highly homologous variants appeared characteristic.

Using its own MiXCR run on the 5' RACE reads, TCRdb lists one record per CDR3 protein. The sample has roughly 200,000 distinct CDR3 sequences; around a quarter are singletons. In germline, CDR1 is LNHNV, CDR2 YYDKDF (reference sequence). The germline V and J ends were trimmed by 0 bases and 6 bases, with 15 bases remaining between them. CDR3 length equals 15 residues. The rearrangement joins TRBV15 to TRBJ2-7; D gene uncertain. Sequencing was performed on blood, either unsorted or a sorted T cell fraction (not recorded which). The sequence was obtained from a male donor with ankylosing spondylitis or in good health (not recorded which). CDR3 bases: TGTGCCACCAGCAGAGATCTCGGGTTGTCGGGCGAGCAGTACTTC. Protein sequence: CATSRDLGLSGEQYF.